Below are 26 T cell receptor beta chains sequenced from a single sample in a study of CD8 T cells in Susac syndrome. The authors reverse transcribed roughly 0.5 to 1 ug RNA with random hexamers. TCRdb called the immunoSEQ multiplex PCR reads again in MiXCR, with one record for every CDR3 protein. The sample contains roughly 110,000 distinct CDR3 sequences, less than 95% of which appear only once. Sequenced sample: CD8+ T cells from PBMCs. These receptor sequences come from a human donor in good health.

This chain connects TRBV11-2 to TRBJ2-7; D tentatively fits TRBD1 or TRBD2 (6 bases each). This CDR3 region has 20 residues. Germline CDR1 SGHAT, CDR2 FQNNGV. Trimming stripped 4 bases from V and 2 bases from J, with 30 bases between. The CDR3 is CASSYPIPGAGTKITYEQYF. The DNA for the CDR3 is TGTGCCAGCAGCTACCCGATCCCGGGGGCAGGGACAAAAATAACCTACGAGCAGTACTTC.

As regards this clonotype: The DNA is omitted, as the CDR3 cannot be located on it reliably, and the CDR3 follows TCRdb's listing. The rearrangement uses TRBV10-1 and TRBJ2-2. Both ends counted, the CDR3 spans 12 residues. In germline, CDR1 is WNHNN, CDR2 SYGVQD (reference sequence). The CDR3 sequence is CARPNQPGSCFF.

The chain recombines TRBV9 with TRBJ2-2; D call uncertain. Germline CDR1 and CDR2: SGDLS and YYNGEE. The V and J ends lost 0 bases and 5 bases respectively, with 11 bases between them. The CDR3 has 15 residues. The CDR3 bases are TGTGCCAGCAGCGTAGTAGACGAAAGGACCGGGGAGCTGTTTTTT. It codes for CASSVVDERTGELFF.

The chain employs TRBV6-6 and TRBJ2-4; D may be TRBD1 (8 bases). V was pared by 6 bases and J by 1 base, with 16 bases between. The CDR3 is 16 amino acids. Germline CDR1 MNHNY, CDR2 SVGAGI (reference sequence). The CDR3 loop reads CASSTQGEGAKNIQYF. Written as DNA, the CDR3 is TGTGCCAGCAGCACACAGGGGGAGGGGGCCAAAAACATTCAGTACTTC.

V and J are TRBV9 and TRBJ2-3, with D possibly being TRBD1 (7 bases). V was shortened by 0 bases and J by 8 bases, with 13 bases between the two germline ends. Germline lookup yields CDR1 SGDLS and CDR2 YYNGEE. This CDR3 region has 14 residues. CDR3 sequence reads: CASSVARQGGTQYF. The CDR3 coding sequence is TGTGCCAGCAGCGTAGCACGACAGGGAGGTACGCAGTATTTT.

The chain's CDR3 is CASSLLQSSYNEQFF. The CDR3 DNA reads TGTGCCAGCAGCTTACTCCAGTCTTCGTACAATGAGCAGTTCTTC. The chain joins TRBV7-9 to TRBJ2-1, with no clear D. Trimming stripped 2 bases from V and 4 bases from J, with 12 bases between. The CDR3 is made up of 15 amino acids. The germline V gene has CDR1 SEHNR and CDR2 FQNEAQ (reference sequence).

In this sample, this clonotype turned up once. The gene calls are TRBV29-1 and TRBJ1-1, with TRBD1 identical over 8 bases. Germline trimming cut 3 bases from V and 6 bases from J; bases unmatched to any gene: 6. The germline CDR1 and CDR2 sequences are SQVTM and ANQGSEA. The CDR3 consists of 13 residues. The CDR3 protein is CSVDGQGSAEAFF. The CDR3 DNA reads as TGCAGCGTTGACGGACAGGGAAGCGCTGAAGCTTTCTTT.

The CDR3 spells CAWSVGVPSIGYTF. The CDR3 coding sequence is TGTGCCTGGAGTGTAGGTGTTCCTTCAATAGGCTACACCTTC. The chain uses TRBV30 and TRBJ1-2; D is undetermined. V lost 0 bases and J lost 8, with 16 bases in between. Looked up from germline, CDR1 is GTSNPN and CDR2 is SVGIG (reference sequence). This CDR3 comprises 14 residues.

The chain combines TRBV5-4 with TRBJ1-4, with TRBD1 matching 9 bases. The CDR3 covers 16 residues. Per germline, CDR1 SGHNT and CDR2 YYREEE (reference sequence). Unmatched junction bases numbered 15, after V lost 7 bases and J lost 8 bases. The CDR3, as DNA: TGTGCCAGCCGGGAACAGGGGGCGTCGGGGTTCGAAAAACTGTTTTTT. Residues: CASREQGASGFEKLFF. The full variable domain, in which reference TRBV5-4 and TRBJ1-4 provide the parts outside the CDR3, is ETGVTQSPTHLIKTRGQQVTLRCSSQSGHNTVSWYQQALGQGPQFIFQYYREEENGRGNFPPRFSGLQFPNYSSELNVNALELDDSALYLCASREQGASGFEKLFFGSGTQLSVL.

V is TRBV11-3 and J is TRBJ1-3, with no clear D. Trimming removed 4 bases at V and 0 bases at J, with 19 bases between. The CDR3 is 18 amino acids. The germline V gene has CDR1 SGHNT and CDR2 YENEEA. The chain's CDR3 is CASSSFGEVWRSGNTIYF. In DNA, the CDR3 is TGTGCCAGCAGCTCCTTCGGTGAGGTTTGGCGCTCTGGAAACACCATATATTTT. Drawing the rest from reference TRBV11-3 and TRBJ1-3, the complete variable domain is EAGVVQSPRYKIIEKKQPVAFWCNPISGHNTLYWYLQNLGQGPELLIRYENEEAVDDSQLPKDRFSAERLKGVDSTLKIQPAELGDSAVYLCASSSFGEVWRSGNTIYFGEGSWLTVV.

The chain is built from TRBV29-1 and TRBJ1-4; 7 bases fit TRBD1. This CDR3 is built from 15 residues. V shed 0 bases, J shed 7 bases, and the junction held 8 bases outside the gene matches. Germline assignment: CDR1 SQVTM and CDR2 ANQGSEA. The CDR3 nucleotides are TGCAGCGTTGAAGATGGGAGACAGGGCGGTGAAAAACTGTTTTTT. Protein: CSVEDGRQGGEKLFF.

The V gene is TRBV29-1, the J gene TRBJ1-2; perhaps TRBD1 as D (5 bases). From germline, CDR1 is SQVTM and CDR2 ANQGSEA. V was clipped by 0 bases and J by 8 bases, with 19 bases between them. The CDR3 is 15 amino acids. CDR3 nucleotide sequence: TGCAGCGTTGAAGAGCCAGGCAGGGTAGTAGGGGGCTACACCTTC. This sequence encodes CSVEEPGRVVGGYTF. Looking up the rest from reference TRBV29-1 and TRBJ1-2 gives the full variable domain: SAVISQKPSRDICQRGTSLTIQCQVDSQVTMMFWYRQQPGQSLTLIATANQGSEATYESGFVIDKFPISRPNLTFSTLTVSNMSPEDSSIYLCSVEEPGRVVGGYTFGSGTRLTVV.

V and J are TRBV6-2 or TRBV6-3 and TRBJ2-7, with TRBD1 matching over 8 bases. The CDR3 is 15 amino acids. Germline-derived CDR1 and CDR2 are MNHEY and SVGEGT. J was trimmed by 0 bases and V by 3 bases; bases with no gene match: 4. The DNA for the CDR3 is TGTGCCAGCAGTTATCTCAGGGGGCGCTCCTACGAGCAGTACTTC. Amino acid sequence: CASSYLRGRSYEQYF.

The chain joins TRBV20-1 to TRBJ1-2; 7 bases map to TRBD1. CDR1 DFQATT and CDR2 SNEGSKA come from the germline V gene (reference sequence). J lost 5 bases, V lost 5 bases, and 8 bases had no gene match. The CDR3 totals 13 residues. The CDR3 loop reads CSALQGSGYGYTF. CDR3 bases: TGCAGTGCTCTACAGGGGTCTGGGTATGGCTACACCTTC.

The CDR3 loop reads CASSQGEGYYEQYF. The CDR3 DNA follows: TGCGCCAGCAGCCAAGGGGAGGGCTACTACGAGCAGTACTTC. The chain links TRBV4-1 to TRBJ2-7, with 7 nucleotides matching TRBD2. This CDR3 has 14 residues. Losses at the gene ends were 1 base for V and 3 bases for J; bases not matched to a gene: 3. Per germline, CDR1 MGHRA and CDR2 YSYEKL.

The rearrangement links TRBV5-1 to TRBJ2-1; 12 bases align to TRBD1. CDR1 and CDR2 from the germline V gene are SGHRS and YFSETQ. Trimming removed 5 bases from V and 8 bases from J; junction bases left unmatched: 20. The CDR3 totals 19 residues. The DNA of the CDR3 is TGCGCCAGCAGGCCCGGGACAGGGGGCCAAACGGGCCTTTTGCATGAGCAGTTCTTC. It is translated as CASRPGTGGQTGLLHEQFF.

The chain has TRBV2 and TRBJ1-1; tentative D call: TRBD1 (5 bases). V lost 7 bases and J lost 7, with 13 bases in between. This CDR3 contains 12 residues. Per the germline V gene, CDR1 is SNHLY and CDR2 is FYNNEI. The CDR3 spells CASIPGLNEAFF. Written as DNA, the CDR3 is TGTGCCAGCATTCCAGGGTTGAATGAAGCTTTCTTT.

The V gene is TRBV27, the J gene TRBJ2-3; D is undetermined. Trimming removed 10 bases at V and 3 bases at J, with 14 bases between. The CDR3 is 13 residues long. The germline CDR1 and CDR2 sequences are MNHEY and SMNVEV (reference sequence). The chain's CDR3 is CATFSTRTDTQYF. Here the CDR3 DNA reads TGTGCCACCTTCTCGACGAGGACAGATACGCAGTATTTT.

The rearrangement links TRBV18 to TRBJ2-7; D ambiguous. Germline-derived CDR1 and CDR2 are KGHSH and LQKENI. The length of the CDR3 is 12 residues. Deletions cut 6 bases from V and 1 base from J, with 7 bases between. CDR3 nucleotide sequence: TGTGCCAGCTCCGACGGGTCCTACGAGCAGTACTTC. As protein: CASSDGSYEQYF.

The chain links TRBV29-1 to TRBJ2-1, with 7 bases aligning to TRBD1. CDR3 size: 13 residues. Trimming took 3 bases from V and 5 from J; bases not matched to a gene: 4. Germline values: CDR1 SQVTM, CDR2 ANQGSEA. Written as DNA, the CDR3 is TGCAGCGTTGACACCGGGACAGACAATGAGCAGTTCTTC. It is translated as CSVDTGTDNEQFF.

The chain combines TRBV3-1 with TRBJ1-2, with D maybe TRBD1 (6 bases). The CDR3 has 15 amino acids. Germline V gene sequence: CDR1 LGHDT, CDR2 YNNKEL (reference sequence). Trimming took off 0 bases at V and 4 bases at J, with 12 bases between the two ends. The CDR3 DNA follows: TGTGCCAGCAGCCAAGATTTCGGACAGCTCTATGGCTACACCTTC. Its translation is CASSQDFGQLYGYTF.

J is TRBJ2-2 and V is TRBV2; D is unclear. This CDR3 spans 11 amino acids. In germline, CDR1 is SNHLY, CDR2 FYNNEI. Trimming shortened V by 6 bases and J by 6 bases, and 5 bases separated the two germline ends. The CDR3 here is CASRVPGELFF. The CDR3 bases are TGTGCCAGCAGAGTTCCCGGGGAGCTGTTTTTT.

J is TRBJ2-1 and V is TRBV27, with TRBD2 matching over 10 bases. With 5 bases clipped from V and 3 bases from J, the junction kept 7 bases outside the gene matches. Looked up from germline, CDR1 is MNHEY and CDR2 is SMNVEV (reference sequence). CDR3 size: 16 residues. The CDR3 bases are TGTGCCAGCAGTCCCAAGCGGGGGGGCCACTACAATGAGCAGTTCTTC. Residues: CASSPKRGGHYNEQFF.

The gene calls are TRBV7-2 and TRBJ1-1; D remains ambiguous. The V end lost 6 bases, the J end lost 1 base, and 6 bases lay between the germline ends. The CDR3 contains 12 residues. Germline lookup yields CDR1 SGHTA and CDR2 FQGNSA. CDR3 DNA: TGTGCCAGCAGAAGACAGAACACTGAAGCTTTCTTT. It is translated as CASRRQNTEAFF.

The gene calls are TRBV10-3 and TRBJ2-2; D remains unclear. Per the germline V gene, CDR1 is ENHRY and CDR2 is SYGVKD. Trimming took 7 bases from V and 1 from J, leaving 4 bases between them. The CDR3 is 12 residues long. The CDR3, as DNA: TGTGCCATCACCCTGAACACCGGGGAGCTGTTTTTT. Its translation is CAITLNTGELFF.

The chain joins TRBV7-9 to TRBJ2-7; D is unresolved. The germline V gene encodes CDR1 SEHNR and CDR2 FQNEAQ (reference sequence). This CDR3 comprises 12 residues. V shed 5 bases and J shed 4 bases, with 9 bases lying between them. CDR3: CASSAGRYEQYF. The DNA of the CDR3 is TGTGCCAGCAGCGCTGGACGGTACGAGCAGTACTTC.